Listed below are T cell receptor beta chains from one sample, sequenced in a study of blood T cell repertoires in COVID-19. Libraries were prepared by immunoSEQ multiplex PCR; TCRdb keeps only in-frame clonotypes and omits some of them. The sample comprises approximately 260,000 clones, around 90% of which are singletons, and under 2.5% rests with the top ten. Material: PBMCs or T cells enriched from blood (not recorded which). All receptors come from a woman between 18 and 29 years old who had recovered from COVID-19. Each CDR3 is given with its conserved first and last residue. A D gene is named only where the DNA matches it firmly. Clone size is shown for a subset of rows, as once, few, many or a class of expanded clone.

>TRBV7-9|TRBJ2-2|-|-
TGTGCCAGCAGCTTAGCGGGAGGCACCGGGGAGCTGTTTTTT
CASSLAGGTGELFF
>TRBV15|TRBJ1-2|-|-
TGTGCCACCAGCAGAGCGAGGGACTATGGCTACACCTTC
CATSRARDYGYTF
>TRBV5-5|TRBJ2-2|few|-
TGTGCCAGCAGCAATACGGCGGGACACACCGGGGAGCTGTTTTTT
CASSNTAGHTGELFF
>TRBV24-1|TRBJ1-1|-|-
TGTGCCACCAGGACAGGACGGGGCACTGAAGCTTTCTTT
CATRTGRGTEAFF
>TRBV5-4|TRBJ2-5|-|-
TGTGCCAGCAGCTTGGCGGGCACACTAGGAGAGACCCAGTACTTC
CASSLAGTLGETQYF
>TRBV21-1|TRBJ2-7|-|-
TGTGCCAGGGATAGCGGGGGATCCTACGAGCAGTACTTC
CARDSGGSYEQYF
>TRBV5-5|TRBJ1-6|-|TRBD1
TGTGCCAGCAGCTTGTTCCGGGACAGAGTGTCGGCCCTCCACTTT
CASSLFRDRVSALHF
>TRBV21-1|TRBJ2-3|-|-
TGTGCCAGCAGCCCTGGGGGCTTGGGCACAGATACGCAGTATTTT
CASSPGGLGTDTQYF
>TRBV12-3/TRBV12-4|TRBJ2-1|-|-
TGTGCCAGCAGTTTTTTACTAGCATCTGAGCAGTTCTTC
CASSFLLASEQFF
>TRBV7-8|TRBJ2-5|once|-
TGTGCCAGCAGCTTACTAGCTCGCTGGCAGACTCAAGAGACCCAGTACTTC
CASSLLARWQTQETQYF
>TRBV7-2|TRBJ1-5|once|TRBD1
TGTGCCAGCAGCAAACAGGGGCTCAATCAGCCCCAGCATTTT
CASSKQGLNQPQHF
>TRBV15|TRBJ1-2|-|-
TGTGCCACCAGCAGACGTGCAGGGGCTGGCTACACCTTC
CATSRRAGAGYTF
>TRBV9|TRBJ1-2|-|TRBD1
TGTGCCAGCAGCCCCGCAACAGGGGGGAGGTATGGCTACACCTTC
CASSPATGGRYGYTF
>TRBV28|TRBJ1-1|-|-
TGTGCCAGCAGTTTGTACCACAGGAACACTGAAGCTTTCTTT
CASSLYHRNTEAFF
>TRBV7-9|TRBJ2-7|-|TRBD2
TGTGCCAGCAGCTTAGGGGAGGGCGTAGCGATGACCTACGAGCAGTACTTC
CASSLGEGVAMTYEQYF
>TRBV3-1/TRBV3-2|TRBJ2-7|-|TRBD1
TGTGCCAGCAGCCAAACAGGGGGTCGAAACGAGCAGTACTTC
CASSQTGGRNEQYF
>TRBV5-1|TRBJ1-2|once|-
TGCGCCAGCAGCTTAGCGGGGGGCGGCTACACCTTC
CASSLAGGGYTF
>TRBV29-1|TRBJ2-3|-|-
TGCAGCGTTCTGTCCCACGCGGATACGCAGTATTTT
CSVLSHADTQYF
>TRBV19|TRBJ2-5|-|TRBD2
TGTGCCAGTAGTACCGGTTCGGGGGGTGGAGAGACCCAGTACTTC
CASSTGSGGGETQYF
>TRBV5-1|TRBJ1-1|-|-
TGCGCCAGCAGACATATGCAGGGTGGCGCTGAAGCTTTCTTT
CASRHMQGGAEAFF
>TRBV7-6|TRBJ2-7|-|TRBD1
TGTGCCAGCAGCTCCCGACAGGGTCCAAACTACGAGCAGTACTTC
CASSSRQGPNYEQYF
>TRBV19|TRBJ2-1|-|-
TGTGCCAGTAGTTCCATAGGAGAGGTTTCGGATGAGCAGTTCTTC
CASSSIGEVSDEQFF
>TRBV27|TRBJ1-1|-|-
TGTGCCAGCAGTTTATCCCGGGGGTTGAACACTGAAGCTTTCTTT
CASSLSRGLNTEAFF
>TRBV27|TRBJ2-1|-|TRBD2
TGTGCCAGCAGTTTATCGAGGACTAGCGGGGCCAACAATGAGCAGTTCTTC
CASSLSRTSGANNEQFF
>TRBV6-5|TRBJ1-6|few|-
TGTGCCAGCAGTAGAACAGGGAGAGGGTCACCCCTCCACTTT
CASSRTGRGSPLHF
>TRBV11-2|TRBJ1-1|-|TRBD1
TGTGCCAGCACGAAAAATACAGGGGGCTTAACTGAAGCTTTCTTT
CASTKNTGGLTEAFF
>TRBV5-1|TRBJ1-1|once|-
TGCGCCAGCAGCATCTTGGGGGGGACTGCCACTGAAGCTTTCTTT
CASSILGGTATEAFF
>TRBV9|TRBJ2-1|-|-
TGTGCCAGCAGCGTAGGAAGGGGTGGTTACAATGAGCAGTTCTTC
CASSVGRGGYNEQFF
>TRBV28|TRBJ1-1|few|-
TGTGCCAGCAGTTTACCACGGACTGGCGTCCGGGCTTTCTTT
CASSLPRTGVRAFF
>TRBV5-1|TRBJ1-6|-|-
TGCGCCAGCAGCTTAAACCCGGGGGGGTTTAGAAATTCACCCCTCCACTTT
CASSLNPGGFRNSPLHF
>TRBV2|TRBJ2-2|-|TRBD1
TGTGCCAGCAGCCTAGACAGGGGGCGTATCGGGGAGCTGTTTTTT
CASSLDRGRIGELFF
>TRBV19|TRBJ2-3|-|TRBD1
TGTGCCAGTAGTAAAGACAGGGCGAGAGATACGCAGTATTTT
CASSKDRARDTQYF
>TRBV12-5|TRBJ2-3|-|-
TGTGCTAGTGGTTTGGGTGAGCTGTTCACAGATACGCAGTATTTT
CASGLGELFTDTQYF
>TRBV9|TRBJ1-6|-|-
TGTGCCAGCAGCGTAGAGTTCCAGAAATCACCCCTCCACTTT
CASSVEFQKSPLHF
>TRBV4-1|TRBJ1-2|-|-
TGCGCCAGCAGCCAACCGAGACAGGCAATCGGAGGTGGCTACACCTTC
CASSQPRQAIGGGYTF
>TRBV23-1|TRBJ1-1|-|-
TGCGCCAGCAGTCAATCGGGGAGGGGCACTGAAGCTTTCTTT
CASSQSGRGTEAFF
>TRBV6-6|TRBJ2-2|-|-
TGTGCCAGCAGTTACTCAAGGAGGAACACCGGGGAGCTGTTTTTT
CASSYSRRNTGELFF
>TRBV24-1|TRBJ1-2|-|TRBD1
TGTGCCACCAGCCGGGACAGGGGGTATGGCTACACCTTC
CATSRDRGYGYTF
>TRBV2|TRBJ1-6|-|-
TGTGCCAGCAGTGAGAATCCCCCGACAAGGAGGGATTCACCCCTCCACTTT
CASSENPPTRRDSPLHF
>TRBV7-2|TRBJ1-4|-|TRBD1
TGTGCCAGCAGAATCGGGACAGGGGCGACTAATGAAAAACTGTTTTTT
CASRIGTGATNEKLFF
>TRBV11-2|TRBJ1-5|-|-
TGTGCCAGCAGTGAATACCCTGAGGGCAATCAGCCCCAGCATTTT
CASSEYPEGNQPQHF
>TRBV5-1|TRBJ1-1|-|TRBD1
TGCGCCAGCAGCTCATCCGGGACAGGGAACACTGAAGCTTTCTTT
CASSSSGTGNTEAFF
>TRBV2|TRBJ1-5|-|TRBD1
TGTGCCAGCCTGGGACAGGCTGATCAGCCCCAGCATTTT
CASLGQADQPQHF
>TRBV3-1/TRBV3-2|TRBJ1-4|-|TRBD1
TGTGCCAGCAGCGATACGGGACAGGGACATGAAAAACTGTTTTTT
CASSDTGQGHEKLFF
>TRBV4-3|TRBJ1-5|-|TRBD1
TGCGCCAGCAGCCAGGGGACAGGCACACAAAATAATCAGCCCCAGCATTTT
CASSQGTGTQNNQPQHF
>TRBV5-1|TRBJ2-7|once|TRBD2
TGCGCCAGCAGGTTGTCTAGCGGGGAGTGGGACGAGCAGTACTTC
CASRLSSGEWDEQYF
>TRBV27|TRBJ1-4|-|-
TGTGCCAGCAGTTTAAGCCCCAGGGGAGGGAATGAAAAACTGTTTTTT
CASSLSPRGGNEKLFF
>TRBV29-1|TRBJ1-2|-|TRBD1
TGCAGCGTTGTTACCGGGACAGGGACCTACACCTTC
CSVVTGTGTYTF
>TRBV5-1|TRBJ1-2|-|TRBD1
TGCGCCAGCAGCCCGGCCGGGACAGGGGGCCCCCTAGGGCACTATGGCTACACCTTC
CASSPAGTGGPLGHYGYTF
>TRBV9|TRBJ2-4|-|-
TGTGCCAGCAGCGTAGAGATCGGGAGCCCCGGAAACATTCAGTACTTC
CASSVEIGSPGNIQYF
>TRBV28|TRBJ1-5|-|TRBD1
TGTGCCAGCAGTTTCGGGCAGGGGGGCAATCAGCCCCAGCATTTT
CASSFGQGGNQPQHF
>TRBV14|TRBJ2-7|-|-
TGTGCCAGCAGCCAACGGGGGATTTCCTACGAGCAGTACTTC
CASSQRGISYEQYF
>TRBV3-1/TRBV3-2|TRBJ1-4|-|-
TGTGCCAGCAGCCGCCGTGTGGAGGGAAGAAGCGAAAAACTGTTTTTT
CASSRRVEGRSEKLFF
>TRBV5-1|TRBJ2-2|-|TRBD1
TGCGCCAGCAGCTTGGACGGGACAGGGGGAAACACCGGGGAGCTGTTTTTT
CASSLDGTGGNTGELFF
>TRBV5-1|TRBJ1-1|-|-
TGCGCCAGCAGCTTGGCCAGGGGCGGGAGCACTGAAGCTTTCTTT
CASSLARGGSTEAFF
>TRBV10-3|TRBJ2-2|once|TRBD2
TGTGCCATCAGCCCAGCGGGGGCAAACGGCGGGGAGCTGTTTTTT
CAISPAGANGGELFF
>TRBV27|TRBJ2-1|once|-
TGTGCCAGCAGTCTGAGCTCCTACAATGAGCAGTTCTTC
CASSLSSYNEQFF